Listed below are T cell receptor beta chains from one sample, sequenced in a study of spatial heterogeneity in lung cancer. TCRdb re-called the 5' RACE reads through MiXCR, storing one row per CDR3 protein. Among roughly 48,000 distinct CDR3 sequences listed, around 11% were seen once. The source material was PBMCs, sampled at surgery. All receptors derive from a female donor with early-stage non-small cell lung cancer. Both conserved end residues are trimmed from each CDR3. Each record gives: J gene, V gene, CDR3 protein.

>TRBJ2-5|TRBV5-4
ASSLRQREETQY
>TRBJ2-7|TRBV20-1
SARVLKGGGNLYEQY
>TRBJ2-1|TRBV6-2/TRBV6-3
ASSYDSQNNEQF
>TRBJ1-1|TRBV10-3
AISEWGAGDTEAF
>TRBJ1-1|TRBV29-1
SAEIATEAF
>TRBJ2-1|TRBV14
ASSQEGGRINEQF
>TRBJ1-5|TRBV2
ASEGYRGSNQPQH
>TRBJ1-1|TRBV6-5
ASRMTGGEHTEAF
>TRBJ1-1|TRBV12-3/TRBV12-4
ASSTNIGVAF
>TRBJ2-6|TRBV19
ASRPTGGQGAFGANVLT
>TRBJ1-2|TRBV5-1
ASSLDGGPYGYT
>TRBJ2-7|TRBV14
ASSLGTHSYEQY
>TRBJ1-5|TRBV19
ASSIKAGVRPQH